One sample yielded the 14 T cell receptor beta chains listed below, sequenced in a study of OX40 agonist ivuxolimab in advanced cancers. Method: immunoSEQ multiplex PCR; TCRdb's copy keeps in-frame clones and lacks some. The repertoire holds roughly 26,000 clones, approximately 90% seen once, with approximately 19% in the top ten. The sample here was CD4+ or CD8+ T cells sorted from blood, taken in a trial of the OX40 agonist ivuxolimab. The receptors shown here come from an adult with an advanced solid tumor such as melanoma, head and neck, liver or kidney cancer.

This rearrangement joins TRBV16 to TRBJ2-3, with 10 bases matching TRBD2. This CDR3 has 16 residues. V lost 4 bases and J lost 5; bases outside the gene matches: 9. Germline V gene lookup returns CDR1 KGHSY and CDR2 FQNENV. CDR3 sequence reads: CASSPALAGGEDTQYF. In DNA form, the CDR3 reads TGTGCCAGCAGCCCCGCTTTAGCGGGAGGCGAAGATACGCAGTATTTT.

This rearrangement joins TRBV5-4 to TRBJ2-3, with TRBD2 matching 10 bases. J gave up 6 bases and V 4 bases, and 5 bases lay outside the gene matches. Germline loops: CDR1 SGHNT, CDR2 YYREEE (reference sequence). The CDR3 is made up of 14 amino acids. CDR3 in amino acids: CASSQGLAPDTQYF. CDR3 nucleotide sequence: TGTGCCAGCAGCCAGGGACTAGCGCCGGATACGCAGTATTTT.

This sequence joins TRBV6-6 and TRBJ1-3; perhaps TRBD1 as D (5 bases). CDR3 length: 14 amino acids. V lost 9 bases to trimming and J lost 5 bases, with 17 bases between them. CDR1 and CDR2 from the germline V gene are MNHNY and SVGAGI (reference sequence). The CDR3 DNA reads as TGTGCCAGTTCCAAGGGACGCCAAAGAAACACCATATATTTT. Amino acid sequence: CASSKGRQRNTIYF.

The chain has TRBV5-6 and TRBJ2-6, with no clear D. The CDR3 spans 19 residues. Germline-derived CDR1 and CDR2 are SGHDT and YYEEEE. V was cut by 3 bases and J by 4 bases, with 23 bases left in between. Written as DNA, the CDR3 is TGTGCCAGCAGCTCCTTAGCCCAAGCCACCTCTCTGGGGGCCAACGTCCTGACTTTC. Protein product: CASSSLAQATSLGANVLTF.

J is TRBJ2-2 and V is TRBV13; TRBD1 matches at 10 bases. This CDR3 has 15 amino acids. Per germline, CDR1 PRHDT and CDR2 FYEKMQ (reference sequence). V lost 5 bases and J lost 7; bases outside the gene matches: 7. CDR3 DNA: TGTGCCAGCAGCCAGGCGACAGGGGGCTACGGGGAGCTGTTTTTT. It codes for CASSQATGGYGELFF.

The chain employs TRBV27 and TRBJ2-2; no firm D call. Looked up from germline, CDR1 is MNHEY and CDR2 is SMNVEV (reference sequence). CDR3 length: 12 amino acids. Trimming left V 4 bases short and J 4 bases short, with 4 bases between. The CDR3: CASSYSTGELFF. As DNA, the CDR3 is TGTGCCAGCAGTTATAGCACCGGGGAGCTGTTTTTT.

V gene TRBV6-6 combines with J gene TRBJ1-1, with D possibly matching TRBD1 (5 bases). This CDR3 is 13 amino acids long. Germline lookup yields CDR1 MNHNY and CDR2 SVGAGI (reference sequence). V gave up 7 bases and J gave up 3 bases, with 12 bases separating them. CDR3 region: CASKTPGDTEAFF. The CDR3 region has the DNA TGTGCCAGCAAGACCCCGGGGGACACTGAAGCTTTCTTT.

The V and J genes are TRBV25-1 and TRBJ2-7; 7 bases match TRBD1. The CDR3 is made up of 16 amino acids. Germline CDR1 and CDR2: MGHDK and SYGVNS. After removal of 4 bases from V and 1 base from J, the junction contained 10 bases not matched to a gene. CDR3 nucleotide sequence: TGTGCCAGCAGTGTCACAGGGGTCGGGCTGTCCTACGAGCAGTACTTC. This gives the protein CASSVTGVGLSYEQYF.

This chain links TRBV29-1 with TRBJ2-1; a possible D gene is TRBD1 (6 bases). V dropped 6 bases and J dropped 7 bases, with 16 bases sitting between them. CDR1 and CDR2 from the germline V gene are SQVTM and ANQGSEA. The CDR3 loop spans 13 amino acids. Written as DNA, the CDR3 is TGCAGCGTATTGGGGGCTCATGGGAATGAGCAGTTCTTC. Amino acid sequence: CSVLGAHGNEQFF.

The rearrangement joins TRBV9 to TRBJ2-2; 9 bases are shared with TRBD2. Germline V gene data show CDR1 as SGDLS and CDR2 as YYNGEE. Germline trimming cut 0 bases from V and 6 bases from J; bases unmatched to any gene: 6. The CDR3 totals 16 residues. The CDR3 nucleotides read TGTGCCAGCAGCGTAGAAGGTAGCGGGAGATCCGGGGAGCTGTTTTTT. Residues: CASSVEGSGRSGELFF. The full variable domain, completed using reference TRBV9 and TRBJ2-2, is DSGVTQTPKHLITATGQRVTLRCSPRSGDLSVYWYQQSLDQGLQFLIQYYNGEERAKGNILERFSAQQFPDLHSELNLSSLELGDSALYFCASSVEGSGRSGELFFGEGSRLTVL.

The DNA for the CDR3 is TGCGCCAGCAGCCAGACTAGCGGGATCGTTGATGAGCAGTTCTTC. Encoded protein: CASSQTSGIVDEQFF. The chain joins TRBV5-1 to TRBJ2-1, with 11 nucleotides matching TRBD2. The germline gives CDR1 SGHRS, CDR2 YFSETQ. The CDR3 loop spans 15 amino acids. With V trimmed by 4 bases and J by 8 bases, 8 bases remained unmatched. Supplemented by reference TRBV5-1 and TRBJ2-1, the full variable domain reads KAGVTQTPRYLIKTRGQQVTLSCSPISGHRSVSWYQQTPGQGLQFLFEYFSETQRNKGNFPGRFSGRQFSNSRSEMNVSTLELGDSALYLCASSQTSGIVDEQFFGPGTRLTVL.

The gene calls are TRBV29-1 and TRBJ2-1; 12 bases map to TRBD2. The CDR3 totals 15 residues. The trim removed 5 bases at V and 1 base at J, leaving 3 bases unmatched. CDR1 SQVTM and CDR2 ANQGSEA come from the germline V gene. The CDR3 here is CSVPGLAGSYNEQFF. The CDR3 coding sequence is TGCAGCGTTCCGGGACTAGCGGGTTCCTACAATGAGCAGTTCTTC.

The chain has TRBV27 and TRBJ2-1, with D perhaps matching TRBD1 (5 bases). Deletions cut 6 bases from V and 8 bases from J, with 14 bases between. The CDR3 consists of 13 residues. In germline, CDR1 is MNHEY, CDR2 SMNVEV (reference sequence). DNA of the CDR3: TGTGCCAGCAGCCTAGGGGTGGTCTATGAGCAGTTCTTC. Protein sequence: CASSLGVVYEQFF.

This rearrangement joins TRBV7-9 to TRBJ2-2; weak D call: TRBD2 (6 bases). Trimming took off 5 bases at V and 6 bases at J, with 13 bases between the two ends. The germline gives CDR1 SEHNR, CDR2 FQNEAQ (reference sequence). CDR3 length: 14 amino acids. The CDR3 here is CASSRTGGAGELFF. CDR3 nucleotides: TGTGCCAGCAGCCGGACCGGCGGGGCCGGGGAGCTGTTTTTT.